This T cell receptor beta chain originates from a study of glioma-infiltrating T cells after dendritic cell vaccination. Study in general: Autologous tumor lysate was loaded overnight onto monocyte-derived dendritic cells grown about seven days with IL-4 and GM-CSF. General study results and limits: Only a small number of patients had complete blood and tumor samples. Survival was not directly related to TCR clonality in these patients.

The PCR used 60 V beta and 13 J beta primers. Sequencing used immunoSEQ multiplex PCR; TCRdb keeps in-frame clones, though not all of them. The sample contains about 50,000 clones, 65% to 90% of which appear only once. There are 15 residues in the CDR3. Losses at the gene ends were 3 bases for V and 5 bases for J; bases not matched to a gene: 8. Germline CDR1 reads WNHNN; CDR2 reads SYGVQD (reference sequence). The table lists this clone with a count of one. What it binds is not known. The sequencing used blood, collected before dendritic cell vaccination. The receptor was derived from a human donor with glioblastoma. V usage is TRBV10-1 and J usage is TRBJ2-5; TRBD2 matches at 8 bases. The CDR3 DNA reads TGCGCCAGCAGTGAAGGGACTAGAGATCATGAGACCCAGTACTTC. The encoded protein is CASSEGTRDHETQYF.